This TCR beta chain was obtained from a study of blood T cell repertoires in COVID-19. Background on the study: The study drew acute and convalescent COVID-19 samples from the United States, Italy and Spain. The cDNA or gDNA used as material had been derived from T cells, B-cell-depleted T cells, or PBMCs.

TCRdb's copy holds only in-frame clones and misses some; the assay was immunoSEQ multiplex PCR. The sample holds fewer than 200,000 clones; 92% are singletons and the top ten take approximately 4.9%. Trimming removed 8 bases from V and 0 bases from J, with 13 bases in between. This CDR3 has 14 residues. CDR1 and CDR2 from the germline V gene are LNHDA and SQIVND (reference sequence). One Seattle source followed patients from active infection through their disease course. Sequenced material: peripheral blood. The sequence was collected from a man in his thirties or forties with COVID-19, enrolled during active disease. The chain combines TRBV19 with TRBJ1-1; tentative D call: TRBD1 (6 bases). CDR3 in amino acids: CASGNGQLNTEAFF. The CDR3 nucleotides are TGTGCCAGTGGGAATGGACAGTTGAACACTGAAGCTTTCTTT.